This T cell receptor beta chain was sequenced for a study of cytomegalovirus exposure and HLA in healthy donors (dated by TCRdb to the late 2010s). Some background on the complete study: The 666 repertoires of the first cohort and the roughly 120 validation repertoires were produced on the same platform, according to a later analysis. The study was designed to test whether signatures of past pathogen exposure could be identified by cataloging public T cell receptors. Along with the roughly 670-subject first cohort, a separate validation cohort of around 110 different subjects was used. The study combined high-throughput TCR immunosequencing, statistical association of individual TCRs with disease status, and machine learning to predict cytomegalovirus infection status.

Separate from the roughly 660-subject first cohort, the validation cohort of about 120 subjects was the group to which the donors belonged. V has 4 bases trimmed and J has 4 bases trimmed; junction bases matching no gene number 5. Taken from the germline V gene, the CDR1 and CDR2 loops are SGDLS and YYNGEE. Reading from cysteine to phenylalanine, the CDR3 counts 14 amino acids. Kept here is only the CDR3 DNA, which spans 42 bases and is read in frame from base 1. Note on this clone: This clone's antigen is unknown. No per-base quality is available; no much larger clone lies one base away.

The full study reports these points: The study gave a list of 150 to 200 TCR beta chains associated with cytomegalovirus. Most TCR sequences were seen in very few donors, while some public TCRs were found in many individuals. A few of the identified cytomegalovirus-associated TCR beta chains were confirmed in vitro to be specific for cytomegalovirus antigens. The classifier was reported to diagnose cytomegalovirus status with high specificity and sensitivity in both the original cohort and the validation cohort. All 120 or so repertoires were used to score co-occurrence in the validation cohort in a later analysis, because that analysis had no HLA typing for the cohort. The authors suggested that the approach could potentially be extended to other disease states and immunological phenotypes. In a later analysis, TCRs clustered in the first cohort were found to also tend to co-occur in the roughly 120 validation repertoires, with approximately 93% of cluster scores above 0.

Library construction relied on the immunoSEQ multiplex PCR assay. The original pipeline was this. A statistical classification framework was built for diagnosing cytomegalovirus status from the catalog of TCR beta chain sequences. The table was pulled from immuneACCESS by TCRdb, which kept in-frame rearrangements only. Such tables lose some clones; where checked, under half of the loss comes from unresolved V genes, and the rest has no known cause. V and J calls and clone size follow that table, whereas D and trimming were derived from the DNA. The sample yields approximately 90,000 clones; approximately 96% were counted once. 0.78% of the sample is in the top ten clones.

The receptor chain draws on TRBV9 and TRBJ2-1; TRBD1 agrees with 7 junctional bases. This TCR came from a man between 18 and 35 years old in good health and CMV-seronegative. The specimen sequenced was PBMCs. The CDR3 reads CASSSQGWYNEQFF. The bases read TGTGCCAGCAGCTCACAGGGGTGGTACAATGAGCAGTTCTTC.